These 22 T cell receptor beta chains came from one sample sequenced in a study of early T cells in non-severe SARS-CoV-2 infection. One entry per CDR3 protein results from TCRdb running MiXCR on the 5' RACE reads. Of 40,000 to 50,000 distinct CDR3 sequences detected, around 6.8% appear once; the ten largest clones hold more than 4.5%. The sample taken for sequencing was whole blood. These receptors came from an adult who was a healthcare worker with PCR-confirmed SARS-CoV-2 infection or an uninfected control (not recorded which).

This clonotype was seen only a few times. The chain employs TRBV5-1 and TRBJ2-7, with 14 bases identical to TRBD2. Trimming cost V 5 bases and J 0 bases; bases outside gene matches: 13. Germline loops: CDR1 SGHRS, CDR2 YFSETQ. The CDR3 is 19 residues long. The CDR3 nucleotides are TGCGCCAGCAGACGTACCGGGACTAGCGGGGGCCTGATCTCCTACGAGCAGTACTTC. The encoded protein is CASRRTGTSGGLISYEQYF.

The rearrangement joins TRBV3-1 to TRBJ2-4; 8 bases are shared with TRBD1. The CDR3 length is 16 residues. V lost 4 bases, J lost 0 bases, and 5 bases stayed unmatched. Germline V gene sequence: CDR1 LGHDT, CDR2 YNNKEL (reference sequence). Here the CDR3 reads CASSPGTGEAKNIQYF. DNA for the CDR3: TGTGCCAGCAGCCCTGGGACAGGAGAAGCCAAAAACATTCAGTACTTC. The complete variable domain, with remaining parts taken from reference TRBV3-1 and TRBJ2-4, reads DTAVSQTPKYLVTQMGNDKSIKCEQNLGHDTMYWYKQDSKKFLKIMFSYNNKELIINETVPNRFSPKSPDKAHLNLHINSLELGDSAVYFCASSPGTGEAKNIQYFGAGTRLSVL.

This clonotype was observed many times. The rearrangement uses TRBV7-6 and TRBJ2-7; maybe TRBD2 (6 bases). V dropped 2 bases and J dropped 2 bases, with 13 bases sitting between them. The germline gives CDR1 SGHVS, CDR2 FNYEAQ. The CDR3 spans 15 residues. CDR3 sequence reads: CASSLMEGTTYEQYF. CDR3 coding DNA: TGTGCCAGCAGCTTAATGGAGGGAACCACCTACGAGCAGTACTTC. Full variable domain (outside the CDR3, taken from reference TRBV7-6 and TRBJ2-7): GAGVSQSPRYKVTKRGQDVALRCDPISGHVSLYWYRQALGQGPEFLTYFNYEAQQDKSGLPNDRFSAERPEGSISTLTIQRTEQRDSAMYRCASSLMEGTTYEQYFGPGTRLTVT.

This clonotype has a count of ten or more. The V call is TRBV12-3 or TRBV12-4, the J call TRBJ2-6; TRBD1 might be the D (6 bases). The CDR3 runs to 20 residues. The V and J ends lost 6 bases and 0 bases respectively, with 24 bases between them. CDR3 bases: TGTGCCAGCAGCCAACGGACAGCCCTAAGTATTCGCTCTGGGGCCAACGTCCTGACTTTC. It encodes CASSQRTALSIRSGANVLTF.

This clonotype was counted many times. The J gene is TRBJ2-3, the V gene TRBV7-2; D possibly matches TRBD1 or TRBD2 (5 bases each). There are 15 residues in the CDR3. From germline, CDR1 is SGHTA and CDR2 FQGNSA. Deletions cut 5 bases from V and 3 bases from J, with 15 bases between. The CDR3 is CASSPSGTETDTQYF. CDR3 in DNA: TGTGCCAGCAGCCCCTCCGGGACGGAGACAGATACGCAGTATTTT.

The chain has TRBV12-3 or TRBV12-4 and TRBJ1-5; D ambiguous. V gave up 8 bases and J gave up 5 bases, with 13 bases separating them. The CDR3 spans 13 residues. CDR3 DNA: TGTGCCAGCGCCGGACCGAACTATCAGCCCCAGCATTTT. Translated: CASAGPNYQPQHF.

CDR3 sequence: CASSRTGATDTQYF. CDR3 nucleotide sequence: TGTGCCAGCAGCCGGACAGGGGCCACAGATACGCAGTATTTT. V gene TRBV7-2 combines with J gene TRBJ2-3; 9 positions agree with TRBD1. Trimming cost V 5 bases and J 2 bases; bases outside gene matches: 2. The CDR3 covers 14 residues. Germline CDR1 and CDR2: SGHTA and FQGNSA.

This clonotype was seen at least ten times. The chain combines TRBV7-2 with TRBJ2-7; 11 bases map to TRBD2. The CDR3 spans 16 residues. Germline values: CDR1 SGHTA, CDR2 FQGNSA. Germline trimming cut 2 bases from V and 2 bases from J; bases unmatched to any gene: 5. The CDR3 protein is CASSLLGLAGPYEQYF. The CDR3 nucleotides are TGTGCCAGCAGCTTACTCGGACTAGCGGGCCCCTACGAGCAGTACTTC.

This clonotype was counted only a few times. The V and J genes are TRBV12-3 or TRBV12-4 and TRBJ2-1; D possibly corresponds to TRBD2 (6 bases). The CDR3 runs 16 residues. Trimming left V 4 bases short and J 8 bases short, with 21 bases between. The CDR3 DNA follows: TGTGCCAGCAGTTCACACCAGGGACTGGGTTCCGATGAGCAGTTCTTC. Encoded protein: CASSSHQGLGSDEQFF.

This clonotype has just a few counts. This sequence joins TRBV14 and TRBJ1-1; weak D call: TRBD1 (6 bases). CDR1 and CDR2 (germline): SGHDN, FVKESK. Trimming removed 6 bases from V and 6 bases from J, with 17 bases in between. The CDR3 spans 14 residues. CDR3 amino acids: CASSRLTGTPEAFF. The CDR3 nucleotides read TGTGCCAGCAGTCGCCTTACAGGGACCCCTGAAGCTTTCTTT.

This sequence joins TRBV12-3 or TRBV12-4 and TRBJ1-5; D not certain. V lost 3 bases to trimming and J lost 7 bases, with 13 bases between them. The CDR3 has 14 residues. CDR3 loop: CASSFIGREQPQHF. For the CDR3, the DNA is TGTGCCAGCAGTTTTATCGGACGGGAGCAGCCCCAGCATTTT.

This clonotype was observed many times. This chain connects TRBV7-9 to TRBJ1-3, with D possibly TRBD1 on 5 matching bases. Germline V CDR1 and CDR2: SEHNR, FQNEAQ (reference sequence). The CDR3 covers 14 residues. With 5 bases removed from V and 4 bases from J, the gap between germline ends came to 12 bases. Here the CDR3 DNA reads TGTGCCAGCAGCCCCCAGGGTCCAGGAAACACCATATATTTT. As protein: CASSPQGPGNTIYF.

This clonotype was detected only a few times. The V call is TRBV2, the J call TRBJ2-5, with D uncertain. Germline V gene data show CDR1 as SNHLY and CDR2 as FYNNEI. The CDR3 is 14 residues long. Trimming removed 8 bases from V and 1 base from J, with 14 bases in between. CDR3 coding DNA: TGTGCCAGCGCGGCAGGAGCCCTCCAAGAGACCCAGTACTTC. Its translation is CASAAGALQETQYF.

This clonotype was picked up many times. The chain carries TRBV10-3 and TRBJ2-2; the D is unclear. V lost 8 bases, J lost 0 bases, and 10 bases lay in between. The CDR3 contains 14 residues. The germline V gene has CDR1 ENHRY and CDR2 SYGVKD. The CDR3 protein is CAISDSANTGELFF. Here the CDR3 DNA reads TGTGCCATCTCCGATTCGGCGAACACCGGGGAGCTGTTTTTT.

This clonotype was seen more than once but under ten times. The V gene is TRBV20-1, the J gene TRBJ2-1, with TRBD2 matching 10 bases. Germline V gives CDR1 DFQATT, CDR2 SNEGSKA (reference sequence). This CDR3 region has 15 residues. J lost 3 bases, V lost 5 bases, and 7 bases had no gene match. The CDR3 sequence is CSASPGTSVYNEQFF. CDR3 nucleotides: TGCAGTGCTTCGCCGGGGACTAGCGTCTACAATGAGCAGTTCTTC.

There are many counts of this clonotype. The rearrangement links TRBV7-9 to TRBJ1-1; 7 nucleotides agree with TRBD1. The CDR3 covers 15 residues. Germline loops: CDR1 SEHNR, CDR2 FQNEAQ (reference sequence). J lost 0 bases, V lost 5 bases, and 6 bases had no gene match. The CDR3 nucleotides read TGTGCCAGCAGCCCACCGGGACAGATGAACACTGAAGCTTTCTTT. It translates to CASSPPGQMNTEAFF.

The chain couples TRBV30 to TRBJ2-1, with unresolved D. Per germline, CDR1 GTSNPN and CDR2 SVGIG (reference sequence). V lost 3 bases, J lost 7 bases, and 10 bases lay in between. The CDR3 totals 12 residues. The CDR3, as DNA: TGTGCCTGGAGACGGCCCCCGAATGAGCAGTTCTTC. This gives the protein CAWRRPPNEQFF.

The chain couples TRBV14 to TRBJ2-5; D possibly corresponds to TRBD2 (6 bases). Germline V CDR1 and CDR2: SGHDN, FVKESK. Trimming stripped 4 bases from V and 2 bases from J, with 20 bases between. The CDR3 is 17 residues long. In DNA, the CDR3 is TGTGCCAGCAGCCCTACAGGAGGGAGCCGCCCTCAAGAGACCCAGTACTTC. It yields the protein CASSPTGGSRPQETQYF.

This clonotype appeared many times. The CDR3 DNA sequence: TGTGCCAGCAGCGTAGCCGCGGAAGATACGCAGTATTTT. This translates into CASSVAAEDTQYF. This chain uses TRBV9 with TRBJ2-3; D unresolved. The germline gives CDR1 SGDLS, CDR2 YYNGEE. The CDR3 runs 13 residues. The ends were cut back, 0 bases at V and 5 bases at J, with 7 bases in the middle.

This clonotype was counted between two and nine times. The V and J genes are TRBV5-1 and TRBJ1-1, with D perhaps matching TRBD1 (5 bases). Germline V gene data show CDR1 as SGHRS and CDR2 as YFSETQ. Trimming stripped 1 base from V and 2 bases from J, with 12 bases between. The CDR3 extends over 15 amino acids. The CDR3 here is CASSLRLGPNTEAFF. DNA of the CDR3: TGCGCCAGCAGCTTGCGGCTGGGACCAAACACTGAAGCTTTCTTT.

Many counts were recorded for this clonotype. The chain links TRBV5-1 to TRBJ2-1; the D gene is possibly TRBD1 (5 bases). CDR3 length: 13 amino acids. V dropped 3 bases and J dropped 4 bases, with 8 bases sitting between them. CDR1 is SGHRS and CDR2 is YFSETQ in the germline V gene. The CDR3 nucleotides read TGCGCCAGCAGCTCGGACATTTACAATGAGCAGTTCTTC. This sequence encodes CASSSDIYNEQFF.

This clonotype was found a few times. The rearrangement joins TRBV29-1 to TRBJ2-5; D perhaps matches TRBD1 (6 bases). Germline CDR1 reads SQVTM; CDR2 reads ANQGSEA. This CDR3 has 12 amino acids. Trimming shortened V by 1 base and J by 5 bases, and 8 bases separated the two germline ends. The CDR3 coding sequence is TGCAGCGTTGAAGGGGGGCTGGAGACCCAGTACTTC. Translation gives CSVEGGLETQYF.